In this sample, the clone carrying this TCR beta chain turned up many times. Amplification from RNA transcripts yielded the TCR beta CDR3 regions. In the first round, RT-PCR was carried out with HTBI primers, and a multiplex PCR formed the second round. One entry per CDR3 protein, called by TCRdb with MiXCR from the multiplex PCR reads. The data show more than 550,000 distinct CDR3 sequences, roughly two fifths seen once. The CDR3 is 13 residues long. The germline V gene has CDR1 SQVTM and CDR2 ANQGSEA. Trimming pared 4 bases from V and 2 bases from J, leaving 11 bases between. This entry belongs to a study of Graves' ophthalmopathy and Graves' hyperthyroidism.

The source of this sequence is an adult man with Graves' ophthalmopathy. Material: peripheral blood. The chain recombines TRBV29-1 with TRBJ2-5, with a tentative D call TRBD1 (5 bases). The DNA of the CDR3 is TGCAGCGTTGGGCCCGACAGTCAAGAGACCCAGTACTTC. This encodes CSVGPDSQETQYF.